These 9 T cell receptor beta chains were all obtained from the same sample, sequenced in a study of control samples from healthy donors and cancer patients. Only in-frame clones appear in the TCRdb table, and some are missing; sequencing was by immunoSEQ multiplex PCR. The table shows roughly 52,000 clones, with around 95% occurring only once. The sample consisted of blood. These receptors came from a woman between 25 and 40 years old in good health.

The gene calls are TRBV10-3 and TRBJ2-1; maybe TRBD2 (5 bases). The CDR3 is 13 residues long. V lost 10 bases and J 3 bases, leaving 13 bases between the germline ends. CDR1 ENHRY and CDR2 SYGVKD come from the germline V gene. The CDR3 DNA reads as TGTGCCACCTTGGCGGGCAGCTACAATGAGCAGTTCTTC. It is translated as CATLAGSYNEQFF.

The genes are TRBV25-1 and TRBJ1-4; 8 nucleotides agree with TRBD1. The V and J ends lost 2 bases and 5 bases, in that order; junction bases with no gene match: 4. Germline V gene sequence: CDR1 MGHDK, CDR2 SYGVNS. The CDR3 extends over 15 amino acids. The DNA of the CDR3 is TGTGCCAGCAGTGAAACGACAGGGGCAAATGAAAAACTGTTTTTT. Protein sequence: CASSETTGANEKLFF.

This chain connects TRBV10-3 to TRBJ2-1; 8 bases line up with TRBD2. V lost 4 bases and J lost 1; bases outside the gene matches: 6. The germline V gene encodes CDR1 ENHRY and CDR2 SYGVKD. This CDR3 comprises 16 residues. The CDR3 DNA follows: TGTGCCATCAGTGGGCTAGCGGGCCGGTCCTACAATGAGCAGTTCTTC. Translated: CAISGLAGRSYNEQFF.

The CDR3 region is CAISEPGPSYTGELFF. CDR3 sequence (DNA): TGTGCCATCAGTGAGCCGGGCCCTTCTTACACCGGGGAGCTGTTTTTT. V gene TRBV10-3 combines with J gene TRBJ2-2; D remains unclear. Germline assignment: CDR1 ENHRY and CDR2 SYGVKD. The V and J ends lost 2 bases and 3 bases respectively, with 13 bases between them. This CDR3 has 16 residues.

This sequence joins TRBV9 and TRBJ2-7; the match to TRBD1 covers 8 bases. The trim removed 0 bases at V and 4 bases at J, leaving 6 bases unmatched. This CDR3 region has 15 residues. The germline CDR1 and CDR2 sequences are SGDLS and YYNGEE. CDR3 bases: TGTGCCAGCAGCGTAGGGACAGGGCTAGGATACGAGCAGTACTTC. Protein product: CASSVGTGLGYEQYF.

The gene calls are TRBV27 and TRBJ1-1; perhaps TRBD1 as D (6 bases). Between the trimmed V and J ends, which lost 3 bases and 3 bases, there was a span of 8 bases. Per germline, CDR1 MNHEY and CDR2 SMNVEV (reference sequence). The length of the CDR3 is 13 residues. The CDR3 reads CASSFRGYTEAFF. In DNA, the CDR3 is TGTGCCAGCAGTTTTAGGGGGTACACTGAAGCTTTCTTT.

This clone appeared a single time. CDR3: CASSISQYGTDTQYF. Written as DNA, the CDR3 is TGTGCCAGTAGTATCTCCCAGTACGGCACAGATACGCAGTATTTT. V gene TRBV19 combines with J gene TRBJ2-3; D is undetermined. Germline-derived CDR1 and CDR2 are LNHDA and SQIVND (reference sequence). The CDR3 runs to 15 residues. V dropped 3 bases and J dropped 1 base, with 11 bases sitting between them. Full variable domain (remainder filled in from reference TRBV19 and TRBJ2-3): DGGITQSPKYLFRKEGQNVTLSCEQNLNHDAMYWYRQDPGQGLRLIYYSQIVNDFQKGDIAEGYSVSREKKESFPLTVTSAQKNPTAFYLCASSISQYGTDTQYFGPGTRLTVL.

The V gene is TRBV15, the J gene TRBJ1-5, with D unresolved. Trimming took 0 bases from V and 3 from J, leaving 9 bases between them. Germline V gene lookup returns CDR1 LNHNV and CDR2 YYDKDF (reference sequence). The CDR3 runs to 15 residues. The CDR3 nucleotides read TGTGCCACCAGCAGAGATTTGCAACCCAATCAGCCCCAGCATTTT. The encoded protein is CATSRDLQPNQPQHF.

This rearrangement joins TRBV28 to TRBJ1-4; a weak D match, TRBD1 (6 bases). Between the trimmed V and J ends, which lost 5 bases and 0 bases, there was a span of 13 bases. This CDR3 is built from 16 residues. Germline V gene lookup returns CDR1 MDHEN and CDR2 SYDVKM. The DNA of the CDR3 is TGTGCCAGCAGTCCACCGACAGGAGCAACTAATGAAAAACTGTTTTTT. The encoded protein is CASSPPTGATNEKLFF.